The next 6 T cell receptor beta chains were all read from a single sample in a study of blood T cell dynamics during melanoma immunotherapy. Time point in this sample: week 3, after first cycle of checkpoint inhibitor. The method was immunoSEQ multiplex PCR; TCRdb's version includes in-frame clones alone and lacks a portion of them. The data contain roughly 30,000 clones, over 70% of them singletons. Sequences were derived from blood, sampled from a patient treated with checkpoint blockade. These TCRs come from a human donor with melanoma.

The chain recombines TRBV6-5 with TRBJ1-1; 8 nucleotides align to TRBD1. CDR1 MNHEY and CDR2 SVGAGI come from the germline V gene. J lost 5 bases, V lost 6 bases, and 11 bases had no gene match. The CDR3 sequence is 15 residues long. The CDR3 DNA is TGTGCCAGCAGCCGCGCTACAGGGGGGGGGACTGAAGCTTTCTTT. Its protein is CASSRATGGGTEAFF.

This clone has only one observation. The chain couples TRBV12-5 to TRBJ2-2; D is possibly TRBD1 or TRBD2 (6 bases each). CDR3 length: 16 residues. Trimming stripped 3 bases from V and 1 base from J, with 12 bases between. In germline, CDR1 is LGHNT, CDR2 FRNRAP. This CDR3 reads CASGFGGGGNTGELFF. CDR3 nucleotides: TGTGCTAGTGGTTTCGGTGGAGGGGGGAACACCGGGGAGCTGTTTTTT.

This chain connects TRBV7-2 to TRBJ1-2; TRBD1 matches at 9 bases. The trim removed 2 bases at V and 0 bases at J, leaving 10 bases unmatched. This CDR3 has 18 amino acids. Germline assignment: CDR1 SGHTA and CDR2 FQGNSA. The CDR3: CASSLSPRDRDSNYGYTF. DNA of the CDR3: TGTGCCAGCAGCTTATCGCCCCGGGACAGGGATTCTAACTATGGCTACACCTTC. Using reference TRBV7-2 and TRBJ1-2 for the parts outside the CDR3, the full variable domain is GAGVSQSPSNKVTEKGKDVELRCDPISGHTALYWYRQSLGQGLEFLIYFQGNSAPDKSGLPSDRFSAERTGGSVSTLTIQRTQQEDSAVYLCASSLSPRDRDSNYGYTFGSGTRLTVV.

The chain recombines TRBV15 with TRBJ1-2, with TRBD1 matching 11 bases. The CDR3 is made up of 16 amino acids. With 1 base clipped from V and 5 bases from J, the junction kept 6 bases outside the gene matches. The germline V gene encodes CDR1 LNHNV and CDR2 YYDKDF (reference sequence). CDR3 nucleotides: TGTGCCACCAGCAGAGGCCGGGACAGGGGGGAGTATGGCTACACCTTC. Its translation is CATSRGRDRGEYGYTF.

CDR3 residues: CASSVQGALNYGYTF. The CDR3 coding sequence is TGTGCCAGCAGCGTACAGGGGGCGCTTAACTATGGCTACACCTTC. This chain uses TRBV9 with TRBJ1-2; 8 bases align to TRBD1. The J segment lost 1 base and the V segment lost 1 base, leaving 3 bases of the junction unmatched. The length of the CDR3 is 15 residues. CDR1 SGDLS and CDR2 YYNGEE come from the germline V gene.

V gene TRBV7-2 combines with J gene TRBJ2-1; TRBD2 matches at 16 bases. CDR3 size: 18 residues. V was pared by 1 base and J by 10 bases, with 10 bases of the junction left unmatched. The germline CDR1 and CDR2 sequences are SGHTA and FQGNSA. Here the CDR3 reads CASSLDLQLGLAGGEQFF. Here the CDR3 DNA reads TGTGCCAGCAGCTTAGATTTGCAGTTGGGACTAGCGGGAGGGGAGCAGTTCTTC.